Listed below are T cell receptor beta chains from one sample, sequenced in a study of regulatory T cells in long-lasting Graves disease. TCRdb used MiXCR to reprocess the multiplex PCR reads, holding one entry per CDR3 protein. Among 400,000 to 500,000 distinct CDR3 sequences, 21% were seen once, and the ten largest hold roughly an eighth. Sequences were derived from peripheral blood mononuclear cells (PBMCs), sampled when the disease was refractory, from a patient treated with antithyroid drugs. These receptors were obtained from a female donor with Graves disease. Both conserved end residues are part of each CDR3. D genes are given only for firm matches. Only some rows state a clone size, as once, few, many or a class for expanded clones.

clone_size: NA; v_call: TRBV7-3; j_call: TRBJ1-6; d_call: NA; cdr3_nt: TGTGCCAGCGGGGCAGGGGCTAATTCACCCCTCCACTTT; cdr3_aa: CASGAGANSPLHF
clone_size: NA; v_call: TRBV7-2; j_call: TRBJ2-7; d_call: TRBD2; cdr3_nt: TGTGCCAGCAGCTTAGTCCTGACTAGCGGGAGTTACGAGCAGTACTTC; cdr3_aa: CASSLVLTSGSYEQYF
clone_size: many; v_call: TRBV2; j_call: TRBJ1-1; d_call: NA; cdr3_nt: TGTGCCAGCAGGGAACAGGGCACTGAAGCTTTCTTT; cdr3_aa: CASREQGTEAFF
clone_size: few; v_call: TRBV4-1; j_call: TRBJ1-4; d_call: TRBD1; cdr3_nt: TGCGCCAGCAGCCAGGAGGGACAGCCTAATGAAAAACTGTTTTTT; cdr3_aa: CASSQEGQPNEKLFF
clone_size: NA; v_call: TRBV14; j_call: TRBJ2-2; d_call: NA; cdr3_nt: TGTGCCAGCAGCCAAGATCCGACAGTCGCGAACATCGGGGAGCTGTTTTTT; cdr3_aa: CASSQDPTVANIGELFF
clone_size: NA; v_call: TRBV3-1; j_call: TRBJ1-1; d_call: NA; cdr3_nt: TGTGCCAGCAGCCCCCTGGCGGCCCCGATGAACACTGAAGCTTTCTTT; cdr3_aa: CASSPLAAPMNTEAFF
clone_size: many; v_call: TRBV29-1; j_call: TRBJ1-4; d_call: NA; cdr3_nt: TGCAGCGTTAGGGGACGGCCAAATGAAAAACTGTTTTTT; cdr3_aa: CSVRGRPNEKLFF
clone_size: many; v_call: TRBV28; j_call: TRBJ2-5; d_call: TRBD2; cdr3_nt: TGTGCCAGCAGTCCTCTAGCGGGAGTTTCCGAGACCCAGTACTTC; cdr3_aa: CASSPLAGVSETQYF
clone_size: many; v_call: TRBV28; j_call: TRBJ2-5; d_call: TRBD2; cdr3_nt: TGTGCCAGCAGGTTACTAGCGGGAGTTAGAGAGACCCAGTACTTC; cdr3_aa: CASRLLAGVRETQYF
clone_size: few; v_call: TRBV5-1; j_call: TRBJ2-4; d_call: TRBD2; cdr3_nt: TGCGCCAGCAGCTTACCGGGACTAGCGGCCCGGGGTGGCCAAAACATTCAGTACTTC; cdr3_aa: CASSLPGLAARGGQNIQYF
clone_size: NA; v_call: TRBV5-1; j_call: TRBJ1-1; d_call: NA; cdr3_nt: TGCGCCAGCAGCCCAGGGACGCAGGGTATCACTGAAGCTTTCTTT; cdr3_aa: CASSPGTQGITEAFF
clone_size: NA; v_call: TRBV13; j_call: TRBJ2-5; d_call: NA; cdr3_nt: TGTGCCAGCAGCATAATGGGCGGAGCGGGAGAGACCCAGTACTTC; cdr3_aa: CASSIMGGAGETQYF
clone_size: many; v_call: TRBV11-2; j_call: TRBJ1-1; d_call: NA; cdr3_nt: TGTGCCAGCAGAACAGACAGTGAAGCTTTCTTT; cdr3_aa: CASRTDSEAFF
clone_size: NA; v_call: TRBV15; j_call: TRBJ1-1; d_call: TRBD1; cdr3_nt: TGTGCCACCAGCAGAGGGGCACAGGGGGCTTCTGAAGCTTTCTTT; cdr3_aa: CATSRGAQGASEAFF
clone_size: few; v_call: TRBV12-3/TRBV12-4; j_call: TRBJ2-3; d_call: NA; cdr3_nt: TGTGCCAGCAGTTTTAATACAGATACGCAGTATTTT; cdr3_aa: CASSFNTDTQYF
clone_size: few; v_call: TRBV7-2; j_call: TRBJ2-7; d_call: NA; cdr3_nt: TGTGCCAGCAGCTCCCTTTTTTGCAGGGAGTTCGACGAGCAGTACTTC; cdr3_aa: CASSSLFCREFDEQYF
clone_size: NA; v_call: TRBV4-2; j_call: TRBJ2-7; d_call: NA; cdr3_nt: TGTGCCAGCAGCGTACTCGGGAGAGGTATGGACGAGCAGTACTTC; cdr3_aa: CASSVLGRGMDEQYF
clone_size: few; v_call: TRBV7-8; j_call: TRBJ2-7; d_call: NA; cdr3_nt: TGTGCCAGCAGCTTAGCGTATAGCGGCCTGTACGAGCAGTACTTC; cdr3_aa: CASSLAYSGLYEQYF
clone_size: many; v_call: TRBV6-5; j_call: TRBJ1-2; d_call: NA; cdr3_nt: TGTGCCAGCAGTTACTCGATTGGCAGCATCTATGGCTACACCTTC; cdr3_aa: CASSYSIGSIYGYTF
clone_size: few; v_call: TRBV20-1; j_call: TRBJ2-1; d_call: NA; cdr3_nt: TGCAGTGCTCAGGACACCCGCTCCTACAATGAGCAGTTCTTC; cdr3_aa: CSAQDTRSYNEQFF
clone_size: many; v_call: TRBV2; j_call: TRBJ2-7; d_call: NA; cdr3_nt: TGTGCCAGCAGTGAAGCGGAGGACGAGCAGTACTTC; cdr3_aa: CASSEAEDEQYF
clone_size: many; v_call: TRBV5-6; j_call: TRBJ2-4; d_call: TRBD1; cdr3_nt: TGTACCAGCAGCTTTGGGCAGGGGGCAAACATTCAGTACTTC; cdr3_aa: CTSSFGQGANIQYF
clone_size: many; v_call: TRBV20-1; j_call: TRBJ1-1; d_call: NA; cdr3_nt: TGCAGTGCTAAGGTCGGCGGGGGTGTGAAAGCTTTCTTT; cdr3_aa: CSAKVGGGVKAFF
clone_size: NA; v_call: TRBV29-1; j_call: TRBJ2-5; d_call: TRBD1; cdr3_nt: TGCAGCGTGAGGGGGCTAGCAACCCGAGAGACCCAGTACTTC; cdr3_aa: CSVRGLATRETQYF
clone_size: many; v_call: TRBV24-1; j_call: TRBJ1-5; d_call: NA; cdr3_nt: TGTGCCACCAGTGATTTGTGGGGTCCAAATCAGCCCCAGCATTTT; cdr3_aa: CATSDLWGPNQPQHF
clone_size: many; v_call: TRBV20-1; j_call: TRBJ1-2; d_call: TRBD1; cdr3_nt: TGCAGTGCTAGTGATCCTACAGGGGCTGCTGGCTACACCTTC; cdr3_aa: CSASDPTGAAGYTF
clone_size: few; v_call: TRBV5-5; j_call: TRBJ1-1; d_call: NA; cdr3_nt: TGTGCCAGCAGCTTGGAGGGAAGAGGCACTGAAGCTTTCTTT; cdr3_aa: CASSLEGRGTEAFF
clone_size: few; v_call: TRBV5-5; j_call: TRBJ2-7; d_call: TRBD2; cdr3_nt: TGTGCCAGCAGCGTCTCCGGGACTAGAGAATACGAGCAGTACTTC; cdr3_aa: CASSVSGTREYEQYF
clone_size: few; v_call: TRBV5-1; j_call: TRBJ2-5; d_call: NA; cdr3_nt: TGCGCCAGCAGCTTGCTCCGGGTGGGGCCGGGGGAGACCCAGTACTTC; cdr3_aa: CASSLLRVGPGETQYF
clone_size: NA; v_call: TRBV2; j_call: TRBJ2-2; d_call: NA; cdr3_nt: TGTGCCAGAGGGGTGTCTCCGGGACAAAACACCGGGGAGCTGTTTTTT; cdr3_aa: CARGVSPGQNTGELFF
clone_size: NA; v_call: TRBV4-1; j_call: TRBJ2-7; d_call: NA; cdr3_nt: TGCGCCAGCAGCCAATCTCTCCACGAGCAGTACTTC; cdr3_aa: CASSQSLHEQYF
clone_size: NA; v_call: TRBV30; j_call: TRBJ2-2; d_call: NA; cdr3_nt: TGTGCCTGGGACCGGGGGGCAGGGTTATATACCGGGGAGCTGTTTTTT; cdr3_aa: CAWDRGAGLYTGELFF
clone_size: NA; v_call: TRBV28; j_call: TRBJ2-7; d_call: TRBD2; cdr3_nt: TGTGCCAGCAGTTCGGTAGCGGGAGGTCTCGAGCAGTACTTC; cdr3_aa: CASSSVAGGLEQYF
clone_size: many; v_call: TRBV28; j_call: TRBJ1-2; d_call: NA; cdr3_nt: TGTGCCAGCAGGCGGGGGGGGACTAACTATGGCTACACCTTC; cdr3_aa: CASRRGGTNYGYTF
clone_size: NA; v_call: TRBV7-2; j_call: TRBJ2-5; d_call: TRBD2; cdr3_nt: TGTGCCAGCAGCCAGGGAGGGCGGGAGACCCAGTACTTC; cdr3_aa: CASSQGGRETQYF
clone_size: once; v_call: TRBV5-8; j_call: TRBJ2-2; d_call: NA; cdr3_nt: TGCGCCAGCAGCCAACCCGGACCCGGGGAGCTGTTTTTT; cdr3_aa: CASSQPGPGELFF
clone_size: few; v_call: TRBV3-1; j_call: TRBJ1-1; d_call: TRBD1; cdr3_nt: TGTGCCAGCACGGATCAGGGGGCATCTATGAACACTGAAGCTTTCTTT; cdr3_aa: CASTDQGASMNTEAFF
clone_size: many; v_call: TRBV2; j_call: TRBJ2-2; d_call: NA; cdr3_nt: TGTGCCAGCAAGACAACGAACACCGGGGAGCTGTTTTTT; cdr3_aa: CASKTTNTGELFF
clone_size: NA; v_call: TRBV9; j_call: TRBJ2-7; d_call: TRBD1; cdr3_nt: TGTGCCAGCAGCTCCTCACAGGGGAGCGAGCAGTACTTC; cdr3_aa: CASSSSQGSEQYF
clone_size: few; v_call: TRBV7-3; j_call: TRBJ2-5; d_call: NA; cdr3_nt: TGTGCCAGCAGCTTAACTCCTTTGGAGGGAGAGACCCAGTACTTC; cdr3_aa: CASSLTPLEGETQYF
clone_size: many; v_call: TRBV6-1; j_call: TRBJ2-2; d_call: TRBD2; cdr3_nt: TGTGCCAGCATCCTAGCGGGAGGGGGTGCCGGGGAGCTGTTTTTT; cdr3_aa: CASILAGGGAGELFF
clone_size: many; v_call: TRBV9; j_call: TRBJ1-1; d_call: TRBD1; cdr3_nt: TGTGCCAGGGATGGGCTGATGGGACAGGGGGGAATGAACACTGAAGCTTTCTTT; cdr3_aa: CARDGLMGQGGMNTEAFF